A single T cell receptor (beta chain) is shown here with its context. The antigen is unknown. This sample was taken from a study of neoadjuvant nivolumab and ipilimumab in lung cancer. Points from the study as a whole: Only a single major-pathologic-response sample was available for clonality analysis. Blood richness before therapy tracked richness in tumors resected after neoadjuvant therapy. From pretherapy to surgery, tumor richness and clonality rose with dual therapy.

TCRdb's table, derived via immunoSEQ multiplex PCR, lists solely in-frame clones and lacks some. The sample lists 15,000 to 20,000 clones; 60% to 85% were seen once. Trimming stripped 4 bases from V and 2 bases from J, with 15 bases between. In germline, CDR1 is SGHRS, CDR2 YFSETQ. The length of the CDR3 is 16 residues. The receptor's source is an adult with non-small cell lung cancer. V and J are TRBV5-1 and TRBJ2-2; TRBD2 is a possible D gene (6 bases). Sequences were derived from tumor tissue, sampled after neoadjuvant nivolumab, alone or with ipilimumab, at or shortly before surgery. The CDR3 loop reads CASSRGQEGNTGELFF. CDR3 coding DNA: TGCGCCAGCAGCCGAGGGCAGGAGGGTAACACCGGGGAGCTGTTTTTT.